These 15 T cell receptor beta chains were sequenced from one sample in a study of blood T cell repertoires in COVID-19. Clones were sequenced by immunoSEQ multiplex PCR, and TCRdb holds only the in-frame ones, with some missing. This sample carries approximately 360,000 clones, roughly 89% of them seen once, and the ten largest clones take around 7%. The sequenced material came from peripheral blood. The source is a man aged 18 to 29 with active or convalescent COVID-19.

This clone was detected a few times. The chain links TRBV18 to TRBJ1-1; perhaps TRBD1 as D (6 bases). The germline V and J ends were trimmed by 3 bases and 1 base, with 9 bases remaining between them. The CDR3 is 14 residues long. From germline, CDR1 is KGHSH and CDR2 LQKENI. Written as DNA, the CDR3 is TGTGCCAGCTCACCCCGGGACAAGAACACTGAAGCTTTCTTT. This gives the protein CASSPRDKNTEAFF.

The CDR3 coding sequence is TGTGCCAGCAAGACCAGGGGGCTCGGAACCTACAATGAGCAGTTCTTC. It encodes CASKTRGLGTYNEQFF. J is TRBJ2-1 and V is TRBV28; 8 bases fit TRBD1. The CDR3 spans 16 residues. Trimming cost V 7 bases and J 2 bases; bases outside gene matches: 10. CDR1 MDHEN and CDR2 SYDVKM come from the germline V gene. The variable domain in full, completed from reference TRBV28 and TRBJ2-1, reads DVKVTQSSRYLVKRTGEKVFLECVQDMDHENMFWYRQDPGLGLRLIYFSYDVKMKEKGDIPEGYSVSREKKERFSLILESASTNQTSMYLCASKTRGLGTYNEQFFGPGTRLTVL.

The chain links TRBV5-6 to TRBJ1-5; D is uncertain. Germline CDR1 and CDR2: SGHDT and YYEEEE. The CDR3 extends over 13 amino acids. The ends were cut back, 4 bases at V and 5 bases at J, with 10 bases in the middle. The CDR3 region is CASSRGTDQPQHF. Written as DNA, the CDR3 is TGTGCCAGCAGCCGGGGAACGGATCAGCCCCAGCATTTT.

The chain is built from TRBV7-2 and TRBJ1-4; 10 nucleotides agree with TRBD1. CDR1 and CDR2 from the germline V gene are SGHTA and FQGNSA. The CDR3 is 15 residues long. Unmatched junction bases numbered 7, after V lost 5 bases and J lost 7 bases. The CDR3, as DNA: TGTGCCAGCAGCCACGACAGGGGGCCGGTTGAAAAACTGTTTTTT. As protein: CASSHDRGPVEKLFF. Based on the CDR3 plus reference TRBV7-2 and TRBJ1-4, the full variable domain is GAGVSQSPSNKVTEKGKDVELRCDPISGHTALYWYRQSLGQGLEFLIYFQGNSAPDKSGLPSDRFSAERTGGSVSTLTIQRTQQEDSAVYLCASSHDRGPVEKLFFGSGTQLSVL.

The rearrangement joins TRBV19 to TRBJ1-1; maybe TRBD1 (6 bases). The V gene's germline CDR1 is LNHDA and CDR2 SQIVND (reference sequence). The CDR3 contains 14 residues. V was trimmed by 3 bases and J by 7 bases, leaving 15 bases between them. The CDR3 protein is CASSIAWTAREAFF. The CDR3 DNA follows: TGTGCCAGTAGTATTGCCTGGACAGCCCGTGAAGCTTTCTTT.

The rearrangement joins TRBV10-2 to TRBJ2-1; TRBD1 aligns across 8 bases. This CDR3 is 13 amino acids long. The germline V gene has CDR1 WSHSY and CDR2 SAAADI. Trimming took 6 bases from V and 8 from J; bases not matched to a gene: 6. The CDR3 region is CASRTGGADEQFF. In nucleotides, the CDR3 is TGCGCCAGCAGAACAGGGGGTGCGGATGAGCAGTTCTTC.

This sequence joins TRBV12-3 or TRBV12-4 and TRBJ1-1, with no clear D. With 3 bases removed from V and 6 bases from J, the gap between germline ends came to 11 bases. The CDR3 runs to 13 residues. The CDR3 DNA follows: TGTGCCAGCAGTTTGGCGGGAACCCCTGAAGCTTTCTTT. Its protein product is CASSLAGTPEAFF.

The rearrangement uses TRBV7-2 and TRBJ1-1; no clear D gene. The V and J ends lost 11 bases and 10 bases respectively, with 8 bases between them. The CDR3 runs to 8 residues. Germline lookup yields CDR1 SGHTA and CDR2 FQGNSA. The CDR3 DNA follows: TGTGCCCGTTTCCCAGCTTTCTTT. This gives the protein CARFPAFF.

The genes are TRBV10-1 and TRBJ1-6; 7 nucleotides agree with TRBD1. J was trimmed by 10 bases and V by 3 bases; bases with no gene match: 6. This CDR3 has 14 residues. Germline CDR1 is WNHNN and CDR2 is SYGVQD (reference sequence). The CDR3 here is CASSEKTGNSPLHF. As DNA, the CDR3 is TGCGCCAGCAGTGAAAAGACAGGGAACTCACCCCTCCACTTT.

This rearrangement joins TRBV28 to TRBJ2-1; tentatively, D is TRBD2 (7 bases). The CDR3 runs 12 residues. The V gene lost 7 bases and the J gene lost 9 bases, with 13 bases spanning the gap. Germline V gene lookup returns CDR1 MDHEN and CDR2 SYDVKM. CDR3 bases: TGTGCCAGCATGGTCGGGGGGCTTGAGCAGTTCTTC. It yields the protein CASMVGGLEQFF.

The chain joins TRBV9 to TRBJ1-6, with 9 bases identical to TRBD1. CDR1 SGDLS and CDR2 YYNGEE come from the germline V gene. This CDR3 is 16 amino acids long. V lost 3 bases to trimming and J lost 6 bases; unmatched junction nucleotides: 7. The CDR3 sequence: CASSDRTGVGNSPLHF. The CDR3, as DNA: TGTGCCAGCAGCGATAGGACAGGGGTTGGTAATTCACCCCTCCACTTT.

V is TRBV5-5 and J is TRBJ1-2; D may be TRBD1 (5 bases). Germline-derived CDR1 and CDR2 are SGHKS and YYEKEE (reference sequence). The ends were cut back, 4 bases at V and 5 bases at J, with 15 bases in the middle. The length of the CDR3 is 14 residues. CDR3 protein: CASSLGPGEYGYTF. The DNA for the CDR3 is TGTGCCAGCAGCCTGGGACCCGGGGAGTATGGCTACACCTTC.

The chain recombines TRBV28 with TRBJ2-1; 13 nucleotides align to TRBD2. In germline, CDR1 is MDHEN, CDR2 SYDVKM. The CDR3 sequence is 16 residues long. Unmatched junction bases numbered 5, after V lost 5 bases and J lost 4 bases. The CDR3 DNA sequence: TGTGCCAGCAGTCCCACACTAGCGGGGGGGTACAATGAGCAGTTCTTC. Translated, it gives CASSPTLAGGYNEQFF.

This chain connects TRBV10-2 to TRBJ2-1; D may be TRBD2 (6 bases). CDR3 length: 15 residues. Trimming cost V 2 bases and J 0 bases, with 8 bases left between them. Looked up from germline, CDR1 is WSHSY and CDR2 is SAAADI. CDR3 nucleotide sequence: TGCGCCAGCAGTGAGGGGAGGAGCTCCTACAATGAGCAGTTCTTC. It yields the protein CASSEGRSSYNEQFF.

V gene TRBV24-1 combines with J gene TRBJ1-5; D not resolved. CDR1 and CDR2 from the germline V gene are KGHDR and SFDVKD. Trimming shortened V by 8 bases and J by 4 bases, and 17 bases separated the two germline ends. The CDR3 extends over 15 amino acids. The CDR3 is CATMDRFGVNQPQHF. Written as DNA, the CDR3 is TGTGCCACCATGGATCGGTTTGGAGTAAATCAGCCCCAGCATTTT.